A single sample is the source of the 25 T cell receptor beta chains below, sequenced in a study of blood T cell repertoires in COVID-19. Profiling relied on immunoSEQ multiplex PCR, and the TCRdb table lists in-frame clones only, not all of them. Of 150,000 or so clones listed, roughly 90% are singletons. Sequenced sample: PBMCs or T cells enriched from blood (not recorded which). The receptor source for this set is a human donor with acute COVID-19. The donor label of this sample is uncertain.

This rearrangement joins TRBV4-3 to TRBJ2-1; 10 nucleotides match TRBD2. The germline CDR1 and CDR2 sequences are LGHNA and YSLEER. This CDR3 spans 15 amino acids. Germline trimming cut 0 bases from V and 7 bases from J; bases unmatched to any gene: 3. CDR3 loop: CASSQELAGENEQFF. In nucleotides, the CDR3 is TGCGCCAGCAGCCAAGAGCTAGCGGGGGAGAATGAGCAGTTCTTC.

The chain recombines TRBV9 with TRBJ1-5; TRBD1 matches at 9 bases. Per germline, CDR1 SGDLS and CDR2 YYNGEE. The CDR3 spans 15 residues. The V and J ends lost 5 bases and 2 bases, in that order; junction bases with no gene match: 5. CDR3 sequence: CASREYRGRNQPQHF. The CDR3 DNA sequence: TGTGCCAGCAGAGAATACAGGGGGCGCAATCAGCCCCAGCATTTT.

The V and J genes are TRBV14 and TRBJ2-2, with 10 bases lining up with TRBD1. Germline CDR1 reads SGHDN; CDR2 reads FVKESK. V lost 5 bases and J lost 4; bases outside the gene matches: 7. The CDR3 sequence is 16 residues long. CDR3 sequence: CASSVDRGRITGELFF. The CDR3 nucleotides read TGTGCCAGCAGCGTCGACAGGGGGCGTATCACCGGGGAGCTGTTTTTT.

The V gene is TRBV2, the J gene TRBJ2-5, with TRBD1 identical over 8 bases. The CDR3 loop spans 15 amino acids. The germline CDR1 and CDR2 sequences are SNHLY and FYNNEI. The junction had 7 bases not matched to a gene; V was cut back by 2 bases and J by 5 bases. The CDR3 here is CASSEWTGPGETQYF. CDR3 DNA: TGTGCCAGCAGTGAATGGACAGGGCCCGGGGAGACCCAGTACTTC.

The gene calls are TRBV9 and TRBJ2-7, with D possibly matching TRBD1 (5 bases). This CDR3 has 15 amino acids. Germline V gives CDR1 SGDLS, CDR2 YYNGEE. V was pared by 0 bases and J by 2 bases, with 12 bases between. The CDR3: CASSVAPGHTYEQYF. The CDR3 coding sequence is TGTGCCAGCAGCGTAGCTCCCGGACACACCTACGAGCAGTACTTC.

This chain uses TRBV11-2 with TRBJ2-1; tentatively, D is TRBD1 (6 bases). The germline CDR1 and CDR2 sequences are SGHAT and FQNNGV. Trimming removed 5 bases from V and 6 bases from J, with 17 bases in between. The CDR3 spans 15 residues. Written as DNA, the CDR3 is TGTGCCAGCAGCCCCTCCGGGACATCACCCAATGAGCAGTTCTTC. Protein product: CASSPSGTSPNEQFF.

The chain combines TRBV4-1 with TRBJ1-1; 8 bases match TRBD1. Trimming at V came to 1 base and at J to 4 bases, leaving 5 bases not matched to a gene. Germline V gene data show CDR1 as MGHRA and CDR2 as YSYEKL. The CDR3 length is 15 residues. As DNA, the CDR3 is TGCGCCAGCAGCCAAGGGACAGGGTTTGCCACTGAAGCTTTCTTT. The encoded protein is CASSQGTGFATEAFF.

The chain joins TRBV3-1 (or the pseudogene TRBV3-2) to TRBJ1-1, with 7 bases lining up with TRBD1. The CDR3 runs 15 residues. Losses at the gene ends were 4 bases for V and 7 bases for J; bases not matched to a gene: 12. Germline V gene lookup returns CDR1 LGHDT and CDR2 YNNKEL (reference sequence). CDR3 sequence: CASSRLSDRRLEAFF. For the CDR3, the DNA is TGTGCCAGCAGCCGTCTATCGGACAGGCGTCTTGAAGCTTTCTTT.

This chain uses TRBV10-3 with TRBJ2-6, with 7 bases lining up with TRBD1. The CDR3 runs 14 residues. Germline lookup yields CDR1 ENHRY and CDR2 SYGVKD. With V trimmed by 7 bases and J by 2 bases, 2 bases remained unmatched. CDR3: CAITGTAGANVLTF. The CDR3 DNA reads as TGTGCCATCACCGGGACAGCTGGGGCCAACGTCCTGACTTTC.

This chain links TRBV19 with TRBJ1-6; D is unresolved. The CDR3 sequence is 16 residues long. Germline V gene lookup returns CDR1 LNHDA and CDR2 SQIVND (reference sequence). V was cut by 5 bases and J by 2 bases, with 13 bases left in between. CDR3 sequence: CASSLLSEPYNSPLHF. The CDR3 coding sequence is TGTGCCAGTAGTCTGTTATCGGAGCCCTATAATTCACCCCTCCACTTT.

V is TRBV19 and J is TRBJ1-6; unclear D gene. Germline V gene data show CDR1 as LNHDA and CDR2 as SQIVND (reference sequence). CDR3 length equals 15 residues. V was cut by 2 bases and J by 5 bases, with 10 bases left in between. The CDR3 region is CASSIKGGDNSPLHF. CDR3 DNA sequence: TGTGCCAGTAGTATAAAAGGAGGAGATAATTCACCCCTCCACTTT.

The gene calls are TRBV11-1 and TRBJ2-7, with 8 bases aligning to TRBD1. The CDR3 is 15 amino acids. CDR1 and CDR2 from the germline V gene are SGHAT and FQDESV (reference sequence). The junction had 6 bases not matched to a gene; V was cut back by 3 bases and J by 2 bases. As DNA, the CDR3 is TGTGCCAGCAGCTTCGTACAGGGGGAGGCCTACGAGCAGTACTTC. Translation gives CASSFVQGEAYEQYF.

J is TRBJ2-4 and V is TRBV11-2, with 8 bases aligning to TRBD2. This CDR3 spans 15 amino acids. J was trimmed by 7 bases and V by 1 base; bases with no gene match: 6. CDR1 is SGHAT, CDR2 FQNNGV, per germline. The CDR3 DNA reads TGTGCCAGCAGCTTAGGGGCCGGACTAGCCAACATTCAGTACTTC. It encodes CASSLGAGLANIQYF.

The chain links TRBV9 to TRBJ2-1; TRBD2 is a possible D gene (6 bases). Germline assignment: CDR1 SGDLS and CDR2 YYNGEE. This CDR3 is 17 amino acids long. Between the trimmed V and J ends, which lost 0 bases and 0 bases, there was a span of 13 bases. CDR3 sequence reads: CASSVGAGPSSYNEQFF. CDR3 coding DNA: TGTGCCAGCAGCGTAGGGGCGGGACCTAGCTCCTACAATGAGCAGTTCTTC. Filled out from reference TRBV9 and TRBJ2-1, the complete variable domain reads DSGVTQTPKHLITATGQRVTLRCSPRSGDLSVYWYQQSLDQGLQFLIQYYNGEERAKGNILERFSAQQFPDLHSELNLSSLELGDSALYFCASSVGAGPSSYNEQFFGPGTRLTVL.

The rearrangement joins TRBV5-1 to TRBJ1-4, with D possibly matching TRBD1 (5 bases). V lost 2 bases to trimming and J lost 5 bases, with 10 bases between them. The CDR3 is made up of 14 amino acids. The germline V gene has CDR1 SGHRS and CDR2 YFSETQ. The CDR3 loop is CASSFRDLNEKLFF. DNA of the CDR3: TGCGCCAGCAGCTTCAGGGATTTAAATGAAAAACTGTTTTTT.

The chain joins TRBV30 to TRBJ1-6; 9 bases agree with TRBD1. Germline CDR1 GTSNPN, CDR2 SVGIG (reference sequence). J lost 6 bases, V lost 0 bases, and 3 bases had no gene match. This CDR3 has 15 amino acids. The CDR3 nucleotides read TGTGCCTGGAGTGTGGGACAGGGAGTTAATTCACCCCTCCACTTT. Protein: CAWSVGQGVNSPLHF.

The chain carries TRBV29-1 and TRBJ2-5, with TRBD2 matching 14 bases. The CDR3 is 16 residues long. Germline V gene data show CDR1 as SQVTM and CDR2 as ANQGSEA. Trimming removed 1 base from V and 7 bases from J; junction bases left unmatched: 8. CDR3: CSVEGGTSGGLGTQYF. In DNA, the CDR3 is TGCAGCGTTGAAGGGGGGACTAGCGGGGGCCTAGGGACCCAGTACTTC.

This clone was recorded a few times. This CDR3 is also generated by other DNA sequences in the sample. The chain couples TRBV9 to TRBJ1-6, with D hard to call. This CDR3 has 15 amino acids. V lost 2 bases to trimming and J lost 0 bases, with 6 bases between them. Per the germline V gene, CDR1 is SGDLS and CDR2 is YYNGEE. The CDR3 region has the DNA TGTGCCAGCAGCGTCGGGAGCTCCTATAATTCACCCCTCCACTTT. This gives the protein CASSVGSSYNSPLHF.

V usage is TRBV10-3 and J usage is TRBJ2-3; D ambiguous. The CDR3 totals 14 residues. Germline CDR1 and CDR2: ENHRY and SYGVKD. Trimming shortened V by 8 bases and J by 4 bases, and 16 bases separated the two germline ends. The CDR3 reads CAIFQPGLADTQYF. The CDR3 DNA follows: TGTGCCATCTTCCAACCGGGTTTGGCAGATACGCAGTATTTT.

The V call is TRBV5-1, the J call TRBJ2-2; 8 nucleotides agree with TRBD1. The J segment lost 1 base and the V segment lost 4 bases, leaving 3 bases of the junction unmatched. CDR1 and CDR2 (germline): SGHRS, YFSETQ. This CDR3 is 15 amino acids long. This chain's CDR3 is CASSQDRVNTGELFF. As DNA, the CDR3 is TGCGCCAGCAGCCAGGACAGGGTGAACACCGGGGAGCTGTTTTTT.

The chain is built from TRBV4-1 and TRBJ1-5; tentative D call: TRBD1 (6 bases). Germline CDR1 and CDR2: MGHRA and YSYEKL. The V gene lost 3 bases and the J gene lost 4 bases, with 10 bases spanning the gap. This CDR3 contains 14 residues. The DNA for the CDR3 is TGCGCCAGCAGCCACCAACAGGGAAATCAGCCCCAGCATTTT. It encodes CASSHQQGNQPQHF.

This chain links TRBV2 with TRBJ2-7; 8 bases line up with TRBD1. V dropped 3 bases and J dropped 4; count of bases not matched to a gene: 5. The V gene's germline CDR1 is SNHLY and CDR2 FYNNEI. This CDR3 is 14 amino acids long. The chain's CDR3 is CASSEAGGYYEQYF. In DNA, the CDR3 is TGTGCCAGCAGTGAGGCAGGGGGCTATTACGAGCAGTACTTC.

The chain is built from TRBV6-6 and TRBJ2-1, with D possibly TRBD1 on 6 matching bases. Trimming removed 0 bases from V and 7 bases from J, with 10 bases in between. Germline assignment: CDR1 MNHNY and CDR2 SVGAGI (reference sequence). The CDR3 consists of 14 residues. The CDR3: CASSYSSRGNEQFF. The CDR3 DNA is TGTGCCAGCAGTTACTCGAGCAGGGGTAATGAGCAGTTCTTC.

The chain recombines TRBV2 with TRBJ2-1; 10 bases map to TRBD2. The germline CDR1 and CDR2 sequences are SNHLY and FYNNEI. Trimming took 6 bases from V and 7 from J; bases not matched to a gene: 6. The CDR3 is 14 amino acids. The CDR3 loop is CASRRAGGPNEQFF. The CDR3 nucleotides are TGTGCCAGCAGGCGAGCGGGGGGGCCGAATGAGCAGTTCTTC.

This rearrangement joins TRBV15 to TRBJ1-1; D gene uncertain. V lost 1 base and J 3 bases, leaving 6 bases between the germline ends. The CDR3 has 13 amino acids. The V gene's germline CDR1 is LNHNV and CDR2 YYDKDF (reference sequence). The CDR3 is CATSRVSDTEAFF. The DNA for the CDR3 is TGTGCCACCAGCAGAGTATCGGACACTGAAGCTTTCTTT.